Presented here are 14 T cell receptor beta chains from one specimen sequenced in a study of T cell repertoires in cytomegalovirus infection. TCRdb used MiXCR to reprocess the reads, holding one entry per CDR3 protein. The sample includes 630,000 or so distinct CDR3 sequences, 20% to 30% of them seen just once. Input material: CD8+ T cells from PBMCs. These receptors all come from a human donor in good health (CMV status not recorded). Some clones in this sample may be carry-over from other donors' samples.

Comments on this clonotype: Since a much larger clone is just one base distant, this may be a read error. The CDR3 protein is CASNLKGRGATEAFF. In DNA form, the CDR3 reads TGTGCCAGCAACTTAAAGGGCAGGGGTGCTACTGAAGCTTTCTTT. The chain combines TRBV7-3 with TRBJ1-1; D may be TRBD1 (6 bases). The CDR3 loop spans 15 amino acids. Germline CDR1 reads SGHTA; CDR2 reads FQGTGA.

This clonotype has a count of ten or more. The rearrangement joins TRBV28 to TRBJ2-3; D not resolved. The CDR3 length is 15 residues. CDR1 and CDR2 from the germline V gene are MDHEN and SYDVKM. V lost 3 bases and J 2 bases, leaving 12 bases between the germline ends. This CDR3 reads CASSFDSVATDTQYF. CDR3 DNA sequence: TGTGCCAGCAGTTTTGATAGTGTGGCCACAGATACGCAGTATTTT.

In DNA form, the CDR3 reads TGTGCCAGCAGACCCTGGACAGGGGAGACTTACGAGCAGTACTTC. It translates to CASRPWTGETYEQYF. The chain is built from TRBV6-2 or TRBV6-3 and TRBJ2-7; 9 bases are shared with TRBD1. This CDR3 region has 15 residues. Trimming took 6 bases from V and 4 from J; bases not matched to a gene: 10. The germline gives CDR1 MNHEY, CDR2 SVGEGT.

The gene calls are TRBV7-2 and TRBJ2-7; D remains ambiguous. The germline gives CDR1 SGHTA, CDR2 FQGNSA. V lost 4 bases, J lost 2 bases, and 9 bases lay in between. The CDR3 spans 13 residues. CDR3 coding DNA: TGTGCCAGCAGCTCCCAGTGGACCTACGAGCAGTACTTC. This gives the protein CASSSQWTYEQYF.

CDR3 sequence: CASSIAVTGNQPQHF. Here the CDR3 DNA reads TGTGCCAGTAGTATAGCCGTAACGGGCAATCAGCCCCAGCATTTT. The V gene is TRBV19, the J gene TRBJ1-5; D ambiguous. Trimming pared 1 base from V and 2 bases from J, leaving 9 bases between. Per germline, CDR1 LNHDA and CDR2 SQIVND (reference sequence). The CDR3 is 15 amino acids.

This clonotype was counted a single time. The rearrangement links TRBV13 to TRBJ2-7; TRBD2 matches at 9 bases. Germline V gene sequence: CDR1 PRHDT, CDR2 FYEKMQ (reference sequence). The CDR3 contains 15 residues. The V gene end was trimmed by 3 bases and the J gene end by 2 bases; junction bases not matched to a gene: 5. CDR3 DNA sequence: TGTGCCAGCAGCTTCAGCGGGGGGAGGACCTACGAGCAGTACGTC. It codes for CASSFSGGRTYEQYV.

The rearrangement uses TRBV19 and TRBJ1-1; TRBD1 agrees at 9 bases. The CDR3 consists of 14 residues. The junction had 7 bases not matched to a gene; V was cut back by 6 bases and J by 5 bases. Germline CDR1 reads LNHDA; CDR2 reads SQIVND (reference sequence). In DNA form, the CDR3 reads TGTGCCAGTAGGTGGGACAGGGAAGCGACTGAAGCTTTCTTT. It is translated as CASRWDREATEAFF.

The chain couples TRBV6-2 or TRBV6-3 to TRBJ2-3, with 8 nucleotides matching TRBD2. This CDR3 has 14 amino acids. J lost 4 bases, V lost 5 bases, and 5 bases had no gene match. Germline V gene data show CDR1 as MNHEY and CDR2 as SVGEGT. CDR3 nucleotide sequence: TGTGCCAGCAGTAGACGGGGGGGCCCAGATACGCAGTATTTT. It specifies CASSRRGGPDTQYF.

This clonotype occurred a few times. The J gene is TRBJ2-7, the V gene TRBV7-9; D possibly corresponds to TRBD1 (5 bases). Per the germline V gene, CDR1 is SEHNR and CDR2 is FQNEAQ (reference sequence). The CDR3 length is 12 residues. The ends were cut back, 5 bases at V and 7 bases at J, with 12 bases in the middle. The CDR3 protein is CASSPSPGEQYF. CDR3 sequence (DNA): TGTGCCAGCAGCCCCTCCCCAGGGGAGCAGTACTTC.

This clonotype was detected only a few times. The chain couples TRBV28 to TRBJ2-7; weak D call: TRBD2 (5 bases). The V and J ends lost 4 bases and 2 bases respectively, with 18 bases between them. CDR3 size: 16 residues. From germline, CDR1 is MDHEN and CDR2 SYDVKM. CDR3 loop: CASSSEGRPKTYEQYV. The DNA for the CDR3 is TGTGCCAGCAGTTCCGAGGGCCGACCAAAAACCTACGAGCAGTACGTC.

The DNA for the CDR3 is TGTGCCAGCTCACCCAGTTTAAACTTGGACAGCCCCTACAATGAGCAGTTCTTC. As protein: CASSPSLNLDSPYNEQFF. V and J are TRBV18 and TRBJ2-1, with D possibly TRBD1 on 6 matching bases. This CDR3 contains 18 residues. The V end was cut by 3 bases, the J end by 2 bases, with 20 bases between. Germline V CDR1 and CDR2: KGHSH, LQKENI.

The rearrangement links TRBV19 to TRBJ2-7; D ambiguous. Trimming removed 3 bases at V and 1 base at J, with 13 bases between. The CDR3 spans 15 residues. Germline-derived CDR1 and CDR2 are LNHDA and SQIVND (reference sequence). The CDR3 loop reads CASSIVLDLSYEQYF. CDR3 DNA sequence: TGTGCCAGTAGTATTGTATTGGACCTTTCCTACGAGCAGTACTTC.

The chain carries TRBV14 and TRBJ1-4, with D hard to call. The germline V gene has CDR1 SGHDN and CDR2 FVKESK. Trimming took off 0 bases at V and 3 bases at J, with 5 bases between the two ends. This CDR3 has 14 amino acids. CDR3 amino acids: CASSQDWSNEKLFF. The CDR3 nucleotides are TGTGCCAGCAGCCAAGATTGGTCTAATGAAAAACTGTTTTTT.

About this clonotype itself: A much larger clone is a single base away; this may be a read error. Without the conserved terminal phenylalanine or tryptophan, this CDR3 likely stems from a read error. J is TRBJ2-1 and V is TRBV6-2 or TRBV6-3; TRBD2 might be the D (7 bases). Germline assignment: CDR1 MNHEY and CDR2 SVGEGT. The CDR3 sequence is 15 residues long. The ends were cut back, 9 bases at V and 8 bases at J, with 23 bases in the middle. CDR3 protein: CASCCGGGRGDEQFL. The DNA of the CDR3 is TGTGCCAGTTGCTGCGGCGGGGGCCGGGGGGATGAGCAGTTCCTC.